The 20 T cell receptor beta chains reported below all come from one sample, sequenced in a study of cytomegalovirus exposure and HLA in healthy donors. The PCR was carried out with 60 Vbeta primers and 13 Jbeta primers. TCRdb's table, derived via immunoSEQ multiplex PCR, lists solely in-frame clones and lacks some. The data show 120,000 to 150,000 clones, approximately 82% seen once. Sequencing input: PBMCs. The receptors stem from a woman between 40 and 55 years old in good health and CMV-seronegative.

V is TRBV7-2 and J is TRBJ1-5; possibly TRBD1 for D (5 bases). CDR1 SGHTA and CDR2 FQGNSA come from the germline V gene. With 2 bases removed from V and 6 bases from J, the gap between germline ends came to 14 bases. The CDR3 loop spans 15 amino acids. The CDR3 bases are TGTGCCAGCAGCTTATACGGGGGTGAGGGTCAGCCCCAGCATTTT. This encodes CASSLYGGEGQPQHF. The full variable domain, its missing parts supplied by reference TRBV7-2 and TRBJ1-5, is GAGVSQSPSNKVTEKGKDVELRCDPISGHTALYWYRQSLGQGLEFLIYFQGNSAPDKSGLPSDRFSAERTGGSVSTLTIQRTQQEDSAVYLCASSLYGGEGQPQHFGDGTRLSIL.

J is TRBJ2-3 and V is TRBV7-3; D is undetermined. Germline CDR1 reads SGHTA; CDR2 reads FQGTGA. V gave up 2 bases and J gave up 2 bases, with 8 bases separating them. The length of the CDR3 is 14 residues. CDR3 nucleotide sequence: TGTGCCAGCAGCTTAGCGAGGCCCACAGATACGCAGTATTTT. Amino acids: CASSLARPTDTQYF.

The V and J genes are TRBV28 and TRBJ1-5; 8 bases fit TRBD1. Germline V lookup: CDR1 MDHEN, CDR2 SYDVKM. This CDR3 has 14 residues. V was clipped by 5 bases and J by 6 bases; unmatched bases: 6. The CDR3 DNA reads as TGTGCCAGCAGTCCCCGGACAGGGCGTCAGCCCCAGCATTTT. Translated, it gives CASSPRTGRQPQHF.

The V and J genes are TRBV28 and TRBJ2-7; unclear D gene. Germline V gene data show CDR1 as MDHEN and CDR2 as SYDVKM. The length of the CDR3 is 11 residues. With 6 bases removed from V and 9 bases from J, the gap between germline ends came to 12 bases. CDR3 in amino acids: CASSENNRQYF. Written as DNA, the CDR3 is TGTGCCAGCAGCGAAAACAACCGGCAGTACTTC.

DNA for the CDR3: TGTGCCAGCAGCCCCCGATTGGCGGCCTACGAGCAGTACTTC. Translating gives CASSPRLAAYEQYF. This chain links TRBV7-8 with TRBJ2-7; the D is unclear. V shed 5 bases and J shed 2 bases, with 13 bases lying between them. The CDR3 totals 14 residues. The germline gives CDR1 SGHVS, CDR2 FQNEAQ.

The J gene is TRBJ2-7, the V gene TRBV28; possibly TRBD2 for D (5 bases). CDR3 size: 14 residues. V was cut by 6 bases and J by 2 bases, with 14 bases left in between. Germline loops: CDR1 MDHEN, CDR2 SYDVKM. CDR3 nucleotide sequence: TGTGCCAGCAGCCTGATAGCCGGGACCTACGAGCAGTACTTC. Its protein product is CASSLIAGTYEQYF.

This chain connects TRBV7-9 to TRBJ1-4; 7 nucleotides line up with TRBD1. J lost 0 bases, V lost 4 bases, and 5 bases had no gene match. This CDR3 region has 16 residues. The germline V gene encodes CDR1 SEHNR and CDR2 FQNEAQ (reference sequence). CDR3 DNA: TGTGCCAGCAGCTCCACAGGGGCTGCAACTAATGAAAAACTGTTTTTT. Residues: CASSSTGAATNEKLFF.

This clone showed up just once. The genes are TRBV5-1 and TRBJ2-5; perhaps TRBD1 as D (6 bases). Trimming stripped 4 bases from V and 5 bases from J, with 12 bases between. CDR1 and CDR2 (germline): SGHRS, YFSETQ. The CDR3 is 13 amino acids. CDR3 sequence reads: CASSAGQFETQYF. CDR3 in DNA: TGCGCCAGCAGCGCCGGACAGTTCGAGACCCAGTACTTC. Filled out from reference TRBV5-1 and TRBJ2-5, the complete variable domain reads KAGVTQTPRYLIKTRGQQVTLSCSPISGHRSVSWYQQTPGQGLQFLFEYFSETQRNKGNFPGRFSGRQFSNSRSEMNVSTLELGDSALYLCASSAGQFETQYFGPGTRLLVL.

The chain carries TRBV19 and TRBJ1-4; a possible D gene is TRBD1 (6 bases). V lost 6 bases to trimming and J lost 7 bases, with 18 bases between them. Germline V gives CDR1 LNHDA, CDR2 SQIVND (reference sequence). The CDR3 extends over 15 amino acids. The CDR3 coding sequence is TGTGCCAGTAGCACGCCGGGCAGGGGTGGTGAAAAACTGTTTTTT. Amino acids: CASSTPGRGGEKLFF.

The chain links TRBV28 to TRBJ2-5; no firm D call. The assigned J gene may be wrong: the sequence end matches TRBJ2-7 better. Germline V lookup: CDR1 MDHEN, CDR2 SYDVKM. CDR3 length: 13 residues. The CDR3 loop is CASSGMMDYEQYF. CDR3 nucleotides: TGTGCCAGCAGTGGGATGATGGACTACGAGCAGTACTTC.

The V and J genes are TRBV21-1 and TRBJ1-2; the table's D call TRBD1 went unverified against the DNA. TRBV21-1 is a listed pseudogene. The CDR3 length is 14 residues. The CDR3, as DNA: TGTGCCAGCAGCAAAATTTCGGACAGAGATGGCTACACCTTC. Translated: CASSKISDRDGYTF.

The CDR3 region has the DNA TGCGCCAGCCAACTAGGGGGGGAGGAGCAGTTCTTC. Protein product: CASQLGGEEQFF. The rearrangement links TRBV5-1 to TRBJ2-1, with D tentatively TRBD2 (7 bases). V was trimmed by 7 bases and J by 10 bases, leaving 15 bases between them. CDR1 is SGHRS, CDR2 YFSETQ, per germline. The CDR3 extends over 12 amino acids.

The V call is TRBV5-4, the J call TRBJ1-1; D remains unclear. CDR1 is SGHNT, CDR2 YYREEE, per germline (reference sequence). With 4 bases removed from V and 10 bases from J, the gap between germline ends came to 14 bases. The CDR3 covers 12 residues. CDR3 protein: CASSPDSPPAFF. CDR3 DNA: TGTGCCAGCAGCCCGGACTCACCCCCAGCTTTCTTT.

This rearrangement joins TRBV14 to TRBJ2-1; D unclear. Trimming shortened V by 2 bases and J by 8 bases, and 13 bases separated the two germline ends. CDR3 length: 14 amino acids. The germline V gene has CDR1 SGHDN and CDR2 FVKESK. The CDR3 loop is CASSQILNPDEQFF. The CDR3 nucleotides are TGTGCCAGCAGCCAAATCTTAAACCCGGATGAGCAGTTCTTC.

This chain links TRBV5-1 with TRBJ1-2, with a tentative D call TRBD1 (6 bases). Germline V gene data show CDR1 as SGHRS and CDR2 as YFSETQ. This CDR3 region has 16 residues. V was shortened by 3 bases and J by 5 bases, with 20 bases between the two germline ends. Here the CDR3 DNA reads TGCGCCAGCAGCTCCACTGGGGGCTCGTTCGTGTATGGCTACACCTTC. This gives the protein CASSSTGGSFVYGYTF.

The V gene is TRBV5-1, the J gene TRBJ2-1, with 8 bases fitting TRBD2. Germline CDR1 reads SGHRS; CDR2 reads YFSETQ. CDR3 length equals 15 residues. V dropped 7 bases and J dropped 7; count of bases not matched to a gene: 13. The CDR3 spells CASPRGGASGNEQFF. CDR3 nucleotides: TGCGCCAGCCCCCGGGGGGGGGCTAGCGGGAATGAGCAGTTCTTC.

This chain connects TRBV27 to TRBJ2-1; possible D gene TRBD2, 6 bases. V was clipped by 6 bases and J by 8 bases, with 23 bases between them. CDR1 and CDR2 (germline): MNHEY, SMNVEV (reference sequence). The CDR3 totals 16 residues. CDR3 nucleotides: TGTGCCAGCAGCTTTCTCCCCGTCGGGAGTGTCGATGAGCAGTTCTTC. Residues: CASSFLPVGSVDEQFF.

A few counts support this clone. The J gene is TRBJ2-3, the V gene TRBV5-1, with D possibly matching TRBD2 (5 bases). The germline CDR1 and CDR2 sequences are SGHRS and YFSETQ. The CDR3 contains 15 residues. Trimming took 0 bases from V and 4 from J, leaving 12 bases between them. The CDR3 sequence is CASSLEVAGADTQYF. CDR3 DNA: TGCGCCAGCAGCTTGGAGGTGGCGGGCGCAGATACGCAGTATTTT.

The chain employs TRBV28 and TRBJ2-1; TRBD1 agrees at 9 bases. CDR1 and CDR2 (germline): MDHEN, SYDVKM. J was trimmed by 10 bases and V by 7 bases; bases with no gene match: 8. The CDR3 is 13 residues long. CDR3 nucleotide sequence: TGTGCCAGCATAGCCGGGACAGGGAGCGAGCAGTTCTTC. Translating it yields CASIAGTGSEQFF.

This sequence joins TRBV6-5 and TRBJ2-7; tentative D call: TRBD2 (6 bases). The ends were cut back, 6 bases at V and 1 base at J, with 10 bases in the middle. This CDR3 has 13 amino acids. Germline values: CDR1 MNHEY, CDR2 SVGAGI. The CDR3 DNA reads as TGTGCCAGCAGACCCCGGGGGTCCTACGAGCAGTACTTC. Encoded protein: CASRPRGSYEQYF.